A selection of T cell receptor beta chains follows, all from one sample in a study of cytomegalovirus exposure and HLA in healthy donors. Data came from immunoSEQ multiplex PCR; TCRdb stores just in-frame clones and leaves some out. The table shows fewer than 150,000 clones, with roughly 88% occurring only once. Sequencing used PBMCs. Receptors originate from a woman between 18 and 30 years old in good health and CMV-seropositive. Both conserved end residues are part of each CDR3. D genes are given only for firm matches. Expanded clones are given a class, and other clones once, few, many or no size at all.

TRBV6-5	-	-	TRBJ2-2	CASTALTGRPAELFF	TGTGCCAGCACCGCCCTGACTGGGAGGCCTGCAGAGCTGTTTTTT
TRBV27	-	-	TRBJ2-6	CASRPTSGAGANVLTF	TGTGCCAGCAGGCCGACCTCAGGGGCTGGGGCCAACGTCCTGACTTTC
TRBV11-1	-	-	TRBJ2-5	CASSPQPVPGETQYF	TGTGCCAGCAGCCCCCAGCCGGTGCCCGGGGAGACCCAGTACTTC
TRBV15	-	-	TRBJ2-7	CATSREKTGQHEQYF	TGTGCCACCAGCAGAGAAAAAACAGGGCAGCACGAGCAGTACTTC
TRBV6-5	-	-	TRBJ2-6	CASSYQGISGANVLTF	TGTGCCAGCAGTTACCAGGGGATCTCTGGGGCCAACGTCCTGACTTTC
TRBV6-5	once	TRBD2	TRBJ2-2	CASSRTSGKSGELFF	TGTGCCAGCAGTCGGACTAGCGGGAAATCCGGGGAGCTGTTTTTT
TRBV6-4	-	-	TRBJ2-1	CASSDSRTSSYNEQFF	TGTGCCAGCAGTGACTCGAGGACTTCCTCCTACAATGAGCAGTTCTTC
TRBV30	-	-	TRBJ2-7	CAWSYRTVSYEQYF	TGTGCCTGGAGTTATAGGACAGTCTCCTACGAGCAGTACTTC
TRBV30	-	-	TRBJ1-1	CAWSSTGFTEAFF	TGTGCCTGGAGTTCCACAGGGTTCACTGAAGCTTTCTTT
TRBV19	-	-	TRBJ2-2	CASRRQPNTGELFF	TGTGCCAGTCGAAGACAGCCGAACACCGGGGAGCTGTTTTTT
TRBV9	-	TRBD2	TRBJ2-4	CASSPLAGGPENIQYF	TGTGCCAGCAGCCCACTAGCGGGGGGGCCCGAAAACATTCAGTACTTC
TRBV25-1	-	-	TRBJ2-2	CASSETRKNTGELFF	TGTGCCAGCAGCGAGACACGGAAGAACACCGGGGAGCTGTTTTTT
TRBV7-8	-	-	TRBJ1-6	CASSLNGDSPLHF	TGTGCCAGCAGCTTAAACGGTGATTCACCCCTCCACTTT
TRBV4-2	-	TRBD1	TRBJ2-2	CASSQGTGVTGELFF	TGTGCCAGCAGCCAGGGGACAGGGGTCACCGGGGAGCTGTTTTTT
TRBV28	-	-	TRBJ2-7	CASSFGGGVQAYEQYF	TGTGCCAGCAGTTTCGGTGGAGGGGTTCAAGCCTACGAGCAGTACTTC
TRBV19	-	TRBD2	TRBJ2-2	CASSIPAGVSTGELFF	TGTGCCAGTAGTATCCCTGCGGGAGTATCCACCGGGGAGCTGTTTTTT
TRBV7-3	-	TRBD2	TRBJ2-3	CASSLAGAADTQYF	TGTGCCAGCAGCTTAGCGGGAGCGGCAGATACGCAGTATTTT
TRBV13	-	TRBD2	TRBJ2-7	CASSKAGWYEQYF	TGTGCCAGCTCTAAAGCGGGATGGTACGAGCAGTACTTC
TRBV5-4	-	-	TRBJ1-6	CASSLEQANSPLHF	TGTGCCAGCAGCTTGGAACAGGCAAATTCACCCCTCCACTTT
TRBV28	once	TRBD2	TRBJ2-4	CASITSGSRAKNIQYF	TGTGCCAGCATCACTAGCGGGAGTCGAGCCAAAAACATTCAGTACTTC
TRBV5-1	-	TRBD1	TRBJ2-3	CASSLAPTGGGTDTQYF	TGCGCCAGCAGCTTGGCCCCCACAGGGGGCGGCACAGATACGCAGTATTTT
TRBV27	-	TRBD2	TRBJ2-1	CASREAGAYNEQFF	TGTGCCAGCAGGGAAGCGGGAGCCTACAATGAGCAGTTCTTC
TRBV6-5	-	TRBD2	TRBJ2-5	CASSSGLAGETQYF	TGTGCCAGCAGTAGTGGACTAGCGGGGGAGACCCAGTACTTC
TRBV5-1	-	TRBD1	TRBJ2-7	CASSLETGGEQYF	TGCGCCAGCAGCTTGGAGACAGGGGGTGAGCAGTACTTC
TRBV27	-	-	TRBJ2-3	CASSFSGEYQESTDTQYF	TGTGCCAGCAGTTTTTCAGGGGAGTATCAGGAGTCCACAGATACGCAGTATTTT
TRBV6-5	-	-	TRBJ2-7	CASSSQGYEQYF	TGTGCCAGCAGCTCACAGGGCTACGAGCAGTACTTC
TRBV6-6	-	TRBD1	TRBJ2-3	CASSLGQGYTDTQYF	TGTGCCAGCAGCCTTGGACAGGGCTACACAGATACGCAGTATTTT
TRBV29-1	-	TRBD1	TRBJ1-1	CSVGQGLGTEAFF	TGCAGCGTGGGACAGGGATTAGGTACTGAAGCTTTCTTT
TRBV4-1	-	TRBD2	TRBJ2-1	CASSQDWGGNEQFF	TGCGCCAGCAGCCAAGATTGGGGGGGGAATGAGCAGTTCTTC
TRBV19	-	-	TRBJ1-2	CASRGGPSYGYTF	TGTGCCAGTAGAGGAGGGCCAAGCTATGGCTACACCTTC
TRBV6-6	-	-	TRBJ1-5	CASSYDINQPQHF	TGTGCCAGCAGTTATGACATCAATCAGCCCCAGCATTTT
TRBV5-6	-	TRBD1	TRBJ1-4	CATQQGGLNEKLFF	TGTGCCACGCAACAGGGGGGACTTAATGAAAAACTGTTTTTT
TRBV7-8	-	-	TRBJ2-1	CASSYRVTYDNEQFF	TGTGCCAGCTCATACCGAGTGACTTACGACAATGAGCAGTTCTTC
TRBV19	-	-	TRBJ1-1	CASRPLEGTHNTEAFF	TGTGCCAGTAGACCTCTAGAGGGGACACATAACACTGAAGCTTTCTTT
TRBV4-3	once	TRBD1	TRBJ1-2	CASSQDRTGGDYGYTF	TGCGCCAGCAGCCAAGATAGAACAGGGGGTGACTATGGCTACACCTTC
TRBV4-1	-	-	TRBJ1-6	CASSQDRWGSNSPLHF	TGCGCCAGCAGCCAAGATCGTTGGGGCTCCAATTCACCCCTCCACTTT
TRBV6-1	-	TRBD1	TRBJ1-4	CASSEEGTGHEKLFF	TGTGCCAGCAGTGAAGAAGGGACAGGCCATGAAAAACTGTTTTTT
TRBV11-2	-	-	TRBJ2-3	CASSSLPVTQYF	TGTGCCAGCAGCTCACTCCCCGTTACGCAGTATTTT
TRBV6-1	-	-	TRBJ1-2	CASSGRGLRFGYTF	TGTGCCAGCAGTGGCAGGGGCCTCCGGTTTGGCTACACCTTC
TRBV19	-	TRBD2	TRBJ2-5	CASSPGRPGLAGLETQYF	TGTGCCAGTAGTCCCGGGCGTCCGGGACTAGCGGGTCTAGAGACCCAGTACTTC
TRBV20-1	-	-	TRBJ2-7	CSAGTSYEQYF	TGCAGTGCTGGGACATCCTACGAGCAGTACTTC
TRBV29-1	-	-	TRBJ1-2	CSVDPDSSNYGYTF	TGCAGCGTTGACCCCGACAGTTCGAACTATGGCTACACCTTC
TRBV5-8	-	-	TRBJ1-1	CASSLINTEAFF	TGTGCCAGCAGCTTAATAAACACTGAAGCTTTCTTT
TRBV5-1	-	-	TRBJ2-5	CASSRDSTQETQYF	TGCGCCAGCAGCCGAGACAGCACCCAAGAGACCCAGTACTTC
TRBV15	once	TRBD2	TRBJ2-7	CATRQRGVHEQYF	TGTGCCACCAGACAGCGGGGCGTCCACGAGCAGTACTTC
TRBV28	-	-	TRBJ1-6	CASLDTGSPLHF	TGTGCCAGCCTCGATACTGGTTCACCCCTCCACTTT
TRBV6-1	once	-	TRBJ2-7	CASSELPPTSFHEQYF	TGTGCCAGCAGTGAATTGCCCCCGACTAGTTTCCACGAGCAGTACTTC
TRBV6-5	-	-	TRBJ1-3	CASSYGAQGSGNTIYF	TGTGCCAGCAGTTACGGGGCGCAGGGTTCTGGAAACACCATATATTTT
TRBV18	few	TRBD2	TRBJ2-7	CASSPGTMTYEQYF	TGTGCCAGCTCACCCGGGACTATGACCTACGAGCAGTACTTC
TRBV2	-	TRBD1	TRBJ2-5	CASSRDRQETQYF	TGTGCCAGCTCCCGGGACAGACAAGAGACCCAGTACTTC
TRBV5-1	-	TRBD2	TRBJ2-1	CASSLGLAMDEQFF	TGCGCCAGCAGCTTGGGACTAGCTATGGATGAGCAGTTCTTC
TRBV18	-	TRBD1	TRBJ1-2	CATKGQGIAYGYTF	TGTGCCACCAAGGGACAGGGGATCGCCTATGGCTACACCTTC
TRBV6-5	-	-	TRBJ1-5	CASSSSRNQPQHF	TGTGCCAGCAGTTCGTCGCGAAATCAGCCCCAGCATTTT
TRBV13	once	TRBD1	TRBJ2-7	CASSLTPGQGAYEQYF	TGTGCCAGCAGCTTAACCCCGGGACAGGGGGCCTACGAGCAGTACTTC
TRBV18	-	-	TRBJ2-7	CASSPGSTYEQYF	TGTGCCAGCTCACCCGGGTCTACCTACGAGCAGTACTTC
TRBV21-1	-	-	TRBJ2-2	CASEYGGGTGELFF	TGTGCCAGCGAGTACGGGGGAGGTACCGGGGAGCTGTTTTTT
TRBV7-2	-	-	TRBJ1-6	CASSLYSQSSYNSPLHF	TGTGCCAGCAGCTTGTACAGCCAAAGCTCCTATAATTCACCCCTCCACTTT
TRBV9	-	TRBD1	TRBJ2-3	CASSARTGSGADTQYF	TGTGCCAGCAGCGCGCGGACAGGGAGTGGAGCAGATACACAGTATTTT
TRBV2	many	TRBD2	TRBJ2-5	CASTEIAGRAGETQYF	TGTGCCAGCACCGAAATAGCGGGTCGGGCGGGAGAGACCCAGTACTTC